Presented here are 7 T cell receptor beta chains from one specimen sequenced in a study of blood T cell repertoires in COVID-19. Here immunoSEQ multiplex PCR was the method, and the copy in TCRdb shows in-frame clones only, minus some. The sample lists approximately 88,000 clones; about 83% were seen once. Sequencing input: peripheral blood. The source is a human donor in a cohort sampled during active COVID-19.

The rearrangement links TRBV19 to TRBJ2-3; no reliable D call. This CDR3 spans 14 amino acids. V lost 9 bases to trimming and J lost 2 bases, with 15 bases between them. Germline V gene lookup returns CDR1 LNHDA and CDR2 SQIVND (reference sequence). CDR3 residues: CASANQRLTDTQYF. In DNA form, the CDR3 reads TGTGCCAGCGCCAATCAGAGGCTCACAGATACGCAGTATTTT.

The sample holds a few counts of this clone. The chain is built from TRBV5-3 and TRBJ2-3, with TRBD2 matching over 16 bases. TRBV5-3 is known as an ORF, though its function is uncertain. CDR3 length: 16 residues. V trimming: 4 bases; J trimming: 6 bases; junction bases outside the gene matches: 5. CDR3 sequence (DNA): TGTGCCAGAAGCGGGGGACTAGCGGGAGGGTCGGATACGCAGTATTTT. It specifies CARSGGLAGGSDTQYF.

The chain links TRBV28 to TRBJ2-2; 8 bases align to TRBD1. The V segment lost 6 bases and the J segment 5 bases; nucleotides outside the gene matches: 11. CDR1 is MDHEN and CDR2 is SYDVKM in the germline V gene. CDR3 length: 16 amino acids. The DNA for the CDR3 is TGTGCCAGCAGGGGGGGACAGGCCTTCGGAACCGGGGAGCTGTTTTTT. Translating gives CASRGGQAFGTGELFF.

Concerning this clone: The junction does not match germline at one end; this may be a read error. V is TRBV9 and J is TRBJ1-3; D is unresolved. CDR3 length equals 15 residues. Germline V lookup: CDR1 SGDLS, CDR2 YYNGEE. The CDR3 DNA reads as TGTACCAGCAGCGTACTTGACACCTCTGGAAACACCATATATTTT. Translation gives CTSSVLDTSGNTIYF.

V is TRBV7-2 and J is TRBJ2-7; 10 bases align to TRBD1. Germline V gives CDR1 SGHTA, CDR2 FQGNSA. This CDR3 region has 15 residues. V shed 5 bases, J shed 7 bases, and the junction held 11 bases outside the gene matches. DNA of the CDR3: TGTGCCAGCAGCCCCCCGGGACAGGGGCTCTGGGAGCAGTACTTC. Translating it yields CASSPPGQGLWEQYF.

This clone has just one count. CDR3 in amino acids: CASMRGQGAYEQYF. The CDR3 DNA reads as TGTGCCAGCATGCGAGGGCAGGGGGCGTACGAGCAGTACTTC. The V gene is TRBV27, the J gene TRBJ2-7; TRBD1 agrees at 8 bases. The germline CDR1 and CDR2 sequences are MNHEY and SMNVEV (reference sequence). After removal of 7 bases from V and 4 bases from J, the junction contained 9 bases not matched to a gene. The CDR3 totals 14 residues.

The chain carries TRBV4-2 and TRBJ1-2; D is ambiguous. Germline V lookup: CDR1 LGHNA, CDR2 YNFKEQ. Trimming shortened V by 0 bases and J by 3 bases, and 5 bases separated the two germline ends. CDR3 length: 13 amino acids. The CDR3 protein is CASSQDRYYGYTF. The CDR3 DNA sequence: TGTGCCAGCAGCCAAGATCGGTACTATGGCTACACCTTC.